Listed below are T cell receptor beta chains from one sample, sequenced in a study of T cell repertoires in cytomegalovirus infection. One entry per CDR3 protein, called by TCRdb with MiXCR from the reads. The table lists roughly 250,000 distinct CDR3 sequences, 9% to 15% of them singletons. The sequenced sample consisted of PBMCs. Receptors originate from a human donor in good health (CMV status not recorded). Some clones in this sample may be carry-over from other donors' samples. The CDR3 runs from the conserved cysteine through the conserved F or W. Fields, in order: D gene, V gene, J gene, clone size, CDR3 DNA, CDR3 protein. D genes are given only for firm matches. Some rows mark clone size as missing; the rest say once, few, many or name a class of expanded clone.

d_gene: NA; v_gene: TRBV28; j_gene: TRBJ1-1; abundance: NA; CDR3nt: TGTGCCAGCAGTTTATTGGGGTCGGGAGAAGCTTTCTTT; CDR3aa: CASSLLGSGEAFF
d_gene: TRBD1; v_gene: TRBV7-2; j_gene: TRBJ1-2; abundance: many; CDR3nt: TGTGCCAGCAGCCTCGGACAGGGGGGAGGTGGCTACACCTTC; CDR3aa: CASSLGQGGGGYTF
d_gene: NA; v_gene: TRBV24-1; j_gene: TRBJ1-1; abundance: NA; CDR3nt: TGTGCCACCAGTGATTTGCGGGGCAGGAATGAAGCTTTCTTT; CDR3aa: CATSDLRGRNEAFF
d_gene: NA; v_gene: TRBV28; j_gene: TRBJ2-7; abundance: many; CDR3nt: TGTGCCAGCAGTTTAGCGGGTCGCCTCTCCTACGAGCAGTACTTC; CDR3aa: CASSLAGRLSYEQYF
d_gene: TRBD1; v_gene: TRBV7-7; j_gene: TRBJ2-3; abundance: many; CDR3nt: TGTGCCAGCAGCTCCGGACAGGGGAGGCCCTCGGCGGATACGCAGTATTTT; CDR3aa: CASSSGQGRPSADTQYF
d_gene: TRBD2; v_gene: TRBV9; j_gene: TRBJ2-1; abundance: NA; CDR3nt: TGTGCCAGCAGCGCGACTAGCGGTTATTTCGACAATGAGCAGTTCTTC; CDR3aa: CASSATSGYFDNEQFF
d_gene: NA; v_gene: TRBV28; j_gene: TRBJ2-5; abundance: NA; CDR3nt: TGTGCCAGCAGCCTTTCCTTGGAGGAGACCCAGTACTTC; CDR3aa: CASSLSLEETQYF
d_gene: TRBD1; v_gene: TRBV7-2; j_gene: TRBJ1-6; abundance: many; CDR3nt: TGTGCCAGCAGCTTAGAAGTCCCTGGGACAGGGGATTCACCCCTCCACTTT; CDR3aa: CASSLEVPGTGDSPLHF
d_gene: NA; v_gene: TRBV11-2; j_gene: TRBJ1-6; abundance: many; CDR3nt: TGTGCCAGCAGCCTCAGATGGAATAATTCACCCCTCCACTTT; CDR3aa: CASSLRWNNSPLHF
d_gene: NA; v_gene: TRBV29-1; j_gene: TRBJ1-1; abundance: NA; CDR3nt: TGCAGCGTGGGGGGCCCTGAAGCTTTCTTT; CDR3aa: CSVGGPEAFF
d_gene: TRBD1; v_gene: TRBV6-8; j_gene: TRBJ2-7; abundance: few; CDR3nt: TGTGCCAGCAGTCAAACCTCCGGGACAGGGAGTTACGAGCAGTACTTC; CDR3aa: CASSQTSGTGSYEQYF
d_gene: NA; v_gene: TRBV6-4; j_gene: TRBJ1-5; abundance: NA; CDR3nt: TGTGCCAGCAGTGACGGATGGGGTCAGCCCCAGCATTTT; CDR3aa: CASSDGWGQPQHF
d_gene: NA; v_gene: TRBV28; j_gene: TRBJ2-7; abundance: many; CDR3nt: TGTGCCAGCAGTGCCCCCGGGCCATCGGCACTTGAGCAGTACTTC; CDR3aa: CASSAPGPSALEQYF
d_gene: TRBD1; v_gene: TRBV7-2; j_gene: TRBJ1-4; abundance: many; CDR3nt: TGTGCCAGCACCCCGGACAGGGGGCGGAATGAAAAACTGTTTTTT; CDR3aa: CASTPDRGRNEKLFF
d_gene: NA; v_gene: TRBV28; j_gene: TRBJ2-7; abundance: NA; CDR3nt: TGTGCCAGCAGTTTAGGGGAACTTAGCTCCTACGAGCAGTACTTC; CDR3aa: CASSLGELSSYEQYF
d_gene: TRBD1; v_gene: TRBV20-1; j_gene: TRBJ2-5; abundance: NA; CDR3nt: TGCAGTGCTACATTCCAGGGGGCTGGAGAGACCCAGTACTTC; CDR3aa: CSATFQGAGETQYF
d_gene: TRBD2; v_gene: TRBV7-2; j_gene: TRBJ2-2; abundance: many; CDR3nt: TGTGCCAGCACAAGGACTAGCGGCACCGGGGAGCTGTTTTTT; CDR3aa: CASTRTSGTGELFF
d_gene: NA; v_gene: TRBV6-2/TRBV6-3; j_gene: TRBJ1-1; abundance: many; CDR3nt: TGTGCCAGCAGTTACTTCCGGGGACTTGAAGCTTTCTTT; CDR3aa: CASSYFRGLEAFF
d_gene: NA; v_gene: TRBV7-8; j_gene: TRBJ1-2; abundance: NA; CDR3nt: TGTGCCAGCAGCTTAGCGCAGGGGGGCTACACCTTC; CDR3aa: CASSLAQGGYTF
d_gene: NA; v_gene: TRBV11-3; j_gene: TRBJ2-5; abundance: NA; CDR3nt: TGTGCCAGCAGCTTAGGGGCCAGTGTTGGGCAAGAGACCCAGTACTTC; CDR3aa: CASSLGASVGQETQYF
d_gene: NA; v_gene: TRBV7-6; j_gene: TRBJ1-5; abundance: once; CDR3nt: TGTGCCAGCAGCCCCGGCACGAGCCAGCCCCAGCATTTT; CDR3aa: CASSPGTSQPQHF
d_gene: NA; v_gene: TRBV20-1; j_gene: TRBJ2-3; abundance: few; CDR3nt: TGCAGTGCTTTACACACAGATACGCAGTATTTT; CDR3aa: CSALHTDTQYF
d_gene: NA; v_gene: TRBV20-1; j_gene: TRBJ1-1; abundance: NA; CDR3nt: TGCAGTGCTCCGCGCGGAGGGGACACTGAAGCTTTCTTT; CDR3aa: CSAPRGGDTEAFF
d_gene: TRBD1; v_gene: TRBV6-1; j_gene: TRBJ2-7; abundance: many; CDR3nt: TGTGCCAGCAGTTCCTGGACAGGGGGCGACGAGCAGTACTTC; CDR3aa: CASSSWTGGDEQYF
d_gene: TRBD2; v_gene: TRBV7-3; j_gene: TRBJ2-2; abundance: few; CDR3nt: TGTGCCAGCAGCTCGACTAGCGGGAGGTCCGGGGAGCTGTTTTTT; CDR3aa: CASSSTSGRSGELFF
d_gene: TRBD1; v_gene: TRBV5-1; j_gene: TRBJ1-5; abundance: many; CDR3nt: TGCGCCAGCAGCTTGCAACCGGGACAGGGGGCAAATCAGCCCCAGCATTTT; CDR3aa: CASSLQPGQGANQPQHF
d_gene: TRBD1; v_gene: TRBV7-2; j_gene: TRBJ1-1; abundance: many; CDR3nt: TGTGCCAGCAGCTTAGAGGGGGCAGGGAACACTGAAGCTTTCTTT; CDR3aa: CASSLEGAGNTEAFF
d_gene: TRBD2; v_gene: TRBV6-2/TRBV6-3; j_gene: TRBJ2-2; abundance: NA; CDR3nt: TGTGCCAGCAGTTGGGGCCTAGCGGGAGCGAACACCGGGGAGCTGTTTTTT; CDR3aa: CASSWGLAGANTGELFF
d_gene: TRBD2; v_gene: TRBV3-1; j_gene: TRBJ2-6; abundance: few; CDR3nt: TGTGCCAGCAGCCAAGAAAGGCTAGCGGGAGCCACTGGGGCCAACGTCCTGACTTTC; CDR3aa: CASSQERLAGATGANVLTF